A selection of T cell receptor beta chains follows, all from one sample in a study of blood T cell repertoires in COVID-19. The protocol was immunoSEQ multiplex PCR, while the TCRdb copy is restricted to in-frame clones and leaves out a portion. The sample yields 250,000 or so clones, approximately 88% seen once. The sample taken for sequencing was PBMCs or T cells enriched from blood (not recorded which). All receptors derive from a woman aged 40 to 49 who had been exposed to COVID-19. The CDR3 runs from the conserved cysteine through the conserved F or W. D genes are given only for firm matches. Clone size is given for some rows only: seen once, a few or many times, or a class if the clone is expanded.

-	TRBV28	TRBJ1-6	-	CASGGIPGSPLHF	TGTGCCAGCGGAGGGATCCCAGGGTCACCCCTCCACTTT
TRBD1	TRBV15	TRBJ1-1	-	CATSRDSRGTEAFF	TGTGCCACCAGCAGAGACTCCAGGGGGACTGAAGCTTTCTTT
-	TRBV19	TRBJ2-4	few	CASSTDPAAGKNIQYF	TGTGCCAGTAGTACCGATCCCGCGGCAGGGAAAAACATTCAGTACTTC
TRBD2	TRBV2	TRBJ2-1	-	CASRRTSGSNEQFF	TGTGCCAGCAGGCGGACTAGCGGGAGTAATGAGCAGTTCTTC
-	TRBV12-3/TRBV12-4	TRBJ2-7	-	CASSSGSYEQYF	TGTGCCAGCAGTTCAGGTTCCTACGAGCAGTACTTC
TRBD2	TRBV19	TRBJ2-5	-	CASSLHSLGLAPETQYF	TGTGCCAGTAGTCTCCACTCCCTCGGACTAGCGCCGGAGACCCAGTACTTC
TRBD2	TRBV6-2/TRBV6-3	TRBJ2-7	-	CASSSHRSGLAGGRREQYF	TGTGCCAGCAGTTCCCATCGATCGGGACTAGCGGGGGGGCGACGGGAGCAGTACTTC
-	TRBV5-4	TRBJ1-2	few	CASSSGLGGAGYGYTF	TGTGCCAGCAGCTCGGGACTTGGGGGGGCTGGGTATGGCTACACCTTC
-	TRBV6-1	TRBJ1-2	-	CASSENPGRSYGYTF	TGTGCCAGCAGTGAAAATCCGGGGAGGAGCTATGGCTACACCTTC
TRBD2	TRBV5-1	TRBJ2-3	-	CASRASGRAPQQYF	TGCGCCAGCAGGGCTAGCGGGCGCGCTCCTCAGCAGTATTTT
-	TRBV6-5	TRBJ1-2	-	CASFPARAEKYGYTF	TGTGCCAGCTTCCCCGCCCGCGCGGAGAAGTATGGCTACACCTTC
TRBD1	TRBV5-1	TRBJ1-1	-	CASSLGTVNTEAFF	TGTGCCAGCAGCTTGGGGACAGTGAACACTGAAGCTTTCTTT
-	TRBV20-1	TRBJ2-1	-	CSARLQDEQFF	TGCAGTGCTAGGCTACAGGATGAGCAGTTCTTC
-	TRBV6-1	TRBJ1-6	-	CASSEYSSYNSPLHF	TGTGCCAGCAGTGAATACAGCTCCTATAATTCACCCCTCCACTTT
-	TRBV28	TRBJ2-5	-	CASSLAEQETQYF	TGTGCCAGCAGTTTAGCGGAACAAGAGACCCAGTACTTC
-	TRBV7-9	TRBJ1-3	many	CASSFPDRRSGNTIYF	TGTGCCAGCAGCTTTCCTGACAGACGCTCTGGAAACACCATATATTTT
TRBD1	TRBV19	TRBJ2-6	-	CASSISGDRGLAGANVLTF	TGTGCCAGTAGTATCTCAGGAGACAGGGGGCTAGCGGGGGCCAACGTCCTGACTTTC
TRBD1	TRBV14	TRBJ1-4	-	CASSRPRGLAREKLFF	TGTGCCAGCAGCCGCCCTAGGGGGCTAGCTAGGGAAAAACTGTTTTTT
TRBD1	TRBV7-3	TRBJ2-3	-	CASSSGTGSDTQYF	TGTGCCAGCAGCTCTGGGACAGGTTCAGATACGCAGTATTTT
-	TRBV29-1	TRBJ1-2	-	CSVETGGSPYGYTF	TGCAGCGTTGAAACGGGGGGGAGTCCCTATGGCTACACCTTC
-	TRBV6-5	TRBJ2-1	few	CASSYSSQLDNEQFF	TGTGCCAGCAGTTATTCCTCTCAACTTGACAATGAGCAGTTCTTC
-	TRBV4-3	TRBJ1-2	-	CASSQDGGVYGYTF	TGCGCCAGCAGCCAAGACGGGGGGGTCTATGGCTACACCTTC
TRBD1	TRBV6-5	TRBJ1-5	-	CAIRHQGASNQPQHF	TGTGCCATTAGACACCAGGGGGCGAGCAATCAGCCCCAGCATTTT
-	TRBV6-5	TRBJ1-6	-	CATQQSLYNSPLHF	TGTGCCACACAACAGTCTCTCTATAATTCACCCCTCCACTTT
-	TRBV5-1	TRBJ2-7	-	CASSLQSPYEQYF	TGCGCCAGCAGCTTACAGTCCCCCTACGAGCAGTACTTC
-	TRBV5-8	TRBJ1-2	-	CASSLDRTAYGYTF	TGTGCCAGCAGCTTGGACCGGACAGCCTATGGCTACACCTTC
-	TRBV10-3	TRBJ1-2	-	CAISEDRTYGYTF	TGTGCCATCAGTGAGGACAGGACCTATGGCTACACCTTC
-	TRBV28	TRBJ1-1	-	CASSLTQQNTEAFF	TGTGCCAGCAGTTTAACACAGCAGAACACTGAAGCTTTCTTT
TRBD1	TRBV28	TRBJ2-6	-	CASSLYGLARQGVSGANVLTF	TGTGCCAGCAGTTTATATGGCTTGGCCCGACAGGGGGTCTCTGGGGCCAACGTCCTGACTTTC
-	TRBV18	TRBJ1-4	-	CASSPPYGGGEEKLFF	TGTGCCAGCTCACCACCGTATGGAGGAGGGGAAGAAAAACTGTTTTTT
-	TRBV10-3	TRBJ2-2	once	CAIRIQGPNTGELFF	TGTGCCATCAGGATACAGGGCCCGAACACCGGGGAGCTGTTTTTT
TRBD2	TRBV3-1/TRBV3-2	TRBJ2-7	few	CASSPSLLAGGNYEQYF	TGTGCCAGCAGCCCTTCCCTCCTAGCGGGGGGTAACTACGAGCAGTACTTC
-	TRBV7-9	TRBJ1-4	-	CASEQGEATNEKLFF	TGTGCCAGCGAACAGGGAGAAGCAACTAATGAAAAACTGTTTTTT
TRBD1	TRBV27	TRBJ1-2	-	CASSLSDRGRGYTF	TGTGCCAGCAGTTTATCTGACAGGGGACGCGGCTACACCTTC
TRBD2	TRBV7-9	TRBJ2-5	-	CASSLVWRGSSGDGETQYF	TGTGCCAGCAGCTTAGTATGGCGGGGCTCTAGCGGGGACGGGGAGACCCAGTACTTC
TRBD1	TRBV5-1	TRBJ1-4	-	CASSSGGNEKLFF	TGCGCCAGCAGCTCAGGGGGAAATGAAAAACTGTTTTTT
-	TRBV7-8	TRBJ1-2	-	CASSLDSRYGYTF	TGTGCCAGCAGCCTTGACTCCCGCTATGGCTACACCTTC
-	TRBV11-2	TRBJ2-1	-	CASSLQGQQYNEQFF	TGTGCCAGCAGCTTACAAGGACAACAATACAATGAGCAGTTCTTC
-	TRBV19	TRBJ1-6	-	CASGLLGGNSPLHF	TGTGCCAGTGGGCTACTAGGCGGGAATTCACCCCTCCACTTT
TRBD1	TRBV18	TRBJ1-2	-	CASSPPGQGAYGYTF	TGTGCCAGCTCACCACCAGGACAGGGGGCCTATGGCTACACCTTC
-	TRBV29-1	TRBJ2-1	few	CSVEDLNSIRYNEQFF	TGCAGCGTTGAAGATCTAAACTCCATACGCTACAATGAGCAGTTCTTC
-	TRBV28	TRBJ1-2	-	CASSFSSRNYGYTF	TGTGCCAGCAGTTTCTCGTCGCGGAACTATGGCTACACCTTC
-	TRBV4-1	TRBJ1-1	-	CASSQDGLAQGEAFF	TGCGCCAGCAGCCAAGATGGGCTGGCGCAGGGTGAAGCTTTCTTT
-	TRBV6-5	TRBJ1-6	-	CASSRERSPGAPLHF	TGTGCCAGCAGTCGGGAAAGGTCCCCGGGCGCACCCCTCCACTTT
-	TRBV5-4	TRBJ1-1	-	CASSRGGKNTEAFF	TGTGCCAGCAGCAGGGGGGGGAAAAACACTGAAGCTTTCTTT
TRBD1	TRBV9	TRBJ1-3	-	CASSGWTGGAGNTIYF	TGTGCCAGCAGCGGATGGACAGGGGGTGCTGGAAACACCATATATTTT
-	TRBV14	TRBJ1-6	-	CASSHRAGNSPLHF	TGTGCCAGCAGCCATCGCGCGGGAAATTCACCCCTCCACTTT
-	TRBV27	TRBJ1-1	-	CASSLGGLLGTEAFF	TGTGCCAGCAGTTTGGGGGGTCTCCTGGGCACTGAAGCTTTCTTT
-	TRBV28	TRBJ1-2	-	CASSPPSREGYGYTF	TGTGCCAGCAGTCCACCAAGTCGGGAGGGCTATGGCTACACCTTC